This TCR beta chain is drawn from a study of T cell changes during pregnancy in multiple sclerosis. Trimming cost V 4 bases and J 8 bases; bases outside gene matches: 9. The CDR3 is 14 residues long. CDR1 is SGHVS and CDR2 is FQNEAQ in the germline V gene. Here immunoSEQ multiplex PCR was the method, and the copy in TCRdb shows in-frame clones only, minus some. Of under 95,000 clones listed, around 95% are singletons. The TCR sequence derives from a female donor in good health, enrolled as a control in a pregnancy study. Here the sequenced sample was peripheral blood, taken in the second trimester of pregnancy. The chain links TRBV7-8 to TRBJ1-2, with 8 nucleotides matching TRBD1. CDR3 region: CASSSNTRDRGYTF. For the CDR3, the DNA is TGTGCCAGCAGCTCCAACACCAGGGACAGGGGCTACACCTTC.